This TCR beta chain was obtained from a study of blood T cell repertoires in COVID-19. In germline, CDR1 is LGHNA, CDR2 YSLEER. The CDR3 consists of 18 residues. The V and J ends lost 4 bases and 0 bases, in that order; junction bases with no gene match: 7. As processed by the authors: Scientists estimated how many nucleated cells there were by amplifying reference gene primers. Sequenced by immunoSEQ multiplex PCR; TCRdb stores in-frame clones only, minus some. That table supplies the V and J calls and clone size; D and trimming were determined from the DNA. The sample yields approximately 97,000 clones, more than 75% seen once.

This clonotype was sampled from a human donor in a cohort sampled during active COVID-19. V and J are TRBV4-3 and TRBJ2-6; 9 bases match TRBD1. Material for sequencing was peripheral blood. The chain's CDR3 is CASSLLGQGISGANVLTF. DNA of the CDR3: TGCGCCAGCAGCCTTCTCGGACAGGGGATCTCTGGGGCCAACGTCCTGACTTTC.